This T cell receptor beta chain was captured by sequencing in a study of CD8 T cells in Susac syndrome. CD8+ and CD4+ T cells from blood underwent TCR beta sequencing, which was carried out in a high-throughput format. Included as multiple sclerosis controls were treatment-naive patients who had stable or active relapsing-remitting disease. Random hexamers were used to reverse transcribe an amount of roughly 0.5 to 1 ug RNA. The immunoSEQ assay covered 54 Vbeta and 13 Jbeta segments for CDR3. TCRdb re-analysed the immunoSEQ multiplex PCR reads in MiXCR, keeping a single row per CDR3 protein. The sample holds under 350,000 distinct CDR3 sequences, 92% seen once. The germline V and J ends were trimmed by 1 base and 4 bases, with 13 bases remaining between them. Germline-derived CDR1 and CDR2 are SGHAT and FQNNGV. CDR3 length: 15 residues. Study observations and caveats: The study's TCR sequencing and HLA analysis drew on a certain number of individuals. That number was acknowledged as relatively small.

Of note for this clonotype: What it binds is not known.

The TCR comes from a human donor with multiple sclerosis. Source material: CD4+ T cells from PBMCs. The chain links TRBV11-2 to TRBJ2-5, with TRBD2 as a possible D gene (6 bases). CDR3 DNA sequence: TGTGCCAGCAGCTTAGTGGGGGGAAGGGGAGAGACCCAGTACTTC. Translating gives CASSLVGGRGETQYF.